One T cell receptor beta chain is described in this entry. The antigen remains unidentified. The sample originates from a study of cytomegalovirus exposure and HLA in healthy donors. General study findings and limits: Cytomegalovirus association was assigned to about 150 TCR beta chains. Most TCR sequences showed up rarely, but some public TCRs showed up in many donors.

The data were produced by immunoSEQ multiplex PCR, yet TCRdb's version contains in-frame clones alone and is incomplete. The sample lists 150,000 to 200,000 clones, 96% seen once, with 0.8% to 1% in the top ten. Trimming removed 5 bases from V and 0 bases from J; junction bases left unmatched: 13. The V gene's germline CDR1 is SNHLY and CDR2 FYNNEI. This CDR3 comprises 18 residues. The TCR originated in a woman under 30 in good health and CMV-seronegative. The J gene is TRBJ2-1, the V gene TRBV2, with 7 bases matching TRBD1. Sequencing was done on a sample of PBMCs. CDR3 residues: CASSPFLTGAHSYNEQFF. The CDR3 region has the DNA TGTGCCAGCAGTCCCTTCCTAACAGGGGCTCACTCCTACAATGAGCAGTTCTTC. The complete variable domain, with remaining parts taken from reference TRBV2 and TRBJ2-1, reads EPEVTQTPSHQVTQMGQEVILRCVPISNHLYFYWYRQILGQKVEFLVSFYNNEISEKSEIFDDQFSVERPDGSNFTLKIRSTKLEDSAMYFCASSPFLTGAHSYNEQFFGPGTRLTVL.